This T cell receptor (beta chain) was captured in a study of blood T cell repertoires in COVID-19. Only in-frame clones appear in the TCRdb table, and some are missing; sequencing was by immunoSEQ multiplex PCR. The table records 250,000 or so clones, approximately 83% of them present only once. Germline V gene lookup returns CDR1 LGHNA and CDR2 YNFKEQ. The CDR3 totals 16 residues. The ends lost 2 bases at V and 6 bases at J; junction bases unmatched: 10. Material: PBMCs or T cells enriched from blood (not recorded which). The origin of this receptor is a man aged 50-60 years who had recovered from COVID-19. The chain carries TRBV4-2 and TRBJ2-1; 7 positions match TRBD2. In DNA form, the CDR3 reads TGTGCCAGCAGCCAAACGACTAGCCGCTTGAGCAATGAGCAGTTCTTC. Translating it yields CASSQTTSRLSNEQFF.